The present T cell receptor (beta chain) was sequenced within a study of follicular helper T cells after annual influenza vaccination. Noted time point: 2014-2015 season, pre-vaccination. Donors with HIV/AIDS, active malignancy, immunomodulators or active illness were excluded. This CDR3 has 14 residues. J gave up 7 bases and V 3 bases, and 7 bases lay outside the gene matches. The germline V gene encodes CDR1 GTSNPN and CDR2 SVGIG (reference sequence). TCRdb's copy holds only in-frame clones and misses some; the assay was immunoSEQ multiplex PCR. The sample lists 27,000 or so clones, 70% to 90% occurring once.

This receptor was identified in an adult who received the influenza vaccine. The chain joins TRBV30 to TRBJ1-5, with 9 bases matching TRBD1. Sequences were derived from CXCR5+ CD38- circulating T follicular helper cells from blood, sampled on the day of influenza vaccination. Subset described: circulating Tfh, non-naive CD4+CXCR5+PD-1+ (ICOS+CD38+ or ICOS-CD38-). CDR3 bases: TGTGCCTGGAGCGGACAGGGGAGGGTACAGCCCCAGCATTTT. As protein: CAWSGQGRVQPQHF.